The source of this TCR beta chain is a study of blood T cell repertoires in COVID-19. The overall study: Samples representing acute and convalescent COVID-19 were sourced from the United States, Italy and Spain. PBMCs, B-cell-depleted T cells, or T cells provided the cDNA or gDNA that made up the material.

The assay was immunoSEQ multiplex PCR, and TCRdb's table has in-frame clones only and misses some. The table has some 500,000 clones, 70% to 90% seen once. The germline V gene has CDR1 SGHNT and CDR2 YENEEA. J was trimmed by 0 bases and V by 4 bases; bases with no gene match: 10. CDR3 size: 18 residues. This sequence was found in a woman between 40 and 50 years old who had recovered from COVID-19. The V gene is TRBV11-3, the J gene TRBJ1-4; TRBD1 aligns across 8 bases. The specimen sequenced was PBMCs or T cells enriched from blood (not recorded which). The CDR3 spells CASSSDRDAHSTNEKLFF. DNA for the CDR3: TGTGCCAGCAGCTCGGACAGGGATGCCCACTCAACTAATGAAAAACTGTTTTTT.